These 28 T cell receptor beta chains came from one sample sequenced in a study of blood T cells in healthy people across ages. The authors ran a second PCR of about 6 to 11 cycles using a sample-barcoded 5' primer and a J-beta primer mix. One entry per CDR3 protein, called by TCRdb with MiXCR from the 5' RACE reads. This sample has some 1.8 million distinct CDR3 sequences, with roughly 43% found just once. The sample comprised blood. All receptors derive from a human donor in good health.

This clonotype has more than one count but fewer than ten. The V call is TRBV7-3, the J call TRBJ1-2; 7 positions match TRBD1. Trimming removed 3 bases from V and 8 bases from J; junction bases left unmatched: 6. This CDR3 region has 13 residues. Per germline, CDR1 SGHTA and CDR2 FQGTGA. CDR3 nucleotides: TGTGCCAGCAGCTTCGGACAGGTGATGGGCTACACCTTC. Translation gives CASSFGQVMGYTF.

The genes are TRBV7-8 and TRBJ2-5, with 10 bases matching TRBD2. The J call may be in error: the DNA end matches TRBJ2-7 better. The CDR3 is 15 amino acids. Germline CDR1 and CDR2: SGHVS and FQNEAQ. The CDR3 DNA sequence: TGTGCCAGCAGCTTAGCTCTAGCGGGGGTGGTCGAGCAGTACTTC. It is translated as CASSLALAGVVEQYF.

The genes are TRBV15 and TRBJ2-7, with D hard to call. This CDR3 has 13 residues. V lost 4 bases and J lost 3, with 10 bases in between. Germline-derived CDR1 and CDR2 are LNHNV and YYDKDF (reference sequence). The CDR3 DNA is TGTGCCACCAGCAACCTCGAGAGCTACGAGCAGTACTTC. Translation gives CATSNLESYEQYF.

This clonotype appeared many times. The V call is TRBV27, the J call TRBJ1-5; the D gene is possibly TRBD1 (6 bases). V shed 3 bases and J shed 1 base, with 10 bases lying between them. CDR1 is MNHEY and CDR2 is SMNVEV in the germline V gene (reference sequence). The CDR3 is made up of 15 amino acids. Here the CDR3 DNA reads TGTGCCAGCAGTTTGAGCAGGGGAAGCAATCAGCCCCAGCATTTT. It specifies CASSLSRGSNQPQHF.

This clonotype has only a few counts. CDR3 sequence: CASSPLAGAPTDTQYF. The DNA for the CDR3 is TGTGCCAGCAGCCCCTTAGCGGGGGCCCCCACAGATACGCAGTATTTT. The chain uses TRBV27 and TRBJ2-3; 9 bases line up with TRBD2. There are 16 residues in the CDR3. V gave up 6 bases and J gave up 2 bases; unmatched junction bases: 9. Germline CDR1 and CDR2: MNHEY and SMNVEV (reference sequence).

This clonotype was seen a few times. The chain recombines TRBV28 with TRBJ1-1, with no clear D. The V gene lost 5 bases and the J gene lost 1 base, with 17 bases spanning the gap. The CDR3 loop spans 16 amino acids. Germline V gene sequence: CDR1 MDHEN, CDR2 SYDVKM. CDR3 sequence (DNA): TGTGCCAGCAGTCTTACTGGGGAGGACTCGAACACTGAAGCTTTCTTT. Amino acids: CASSLTGEDSNTEAFF.

This clonotype was picked up many times. The rearrangement joins TRBV12-3 or TRBV12-4 to TRBJ2-6; D remains unclear. CDR3 length: 13 amino acids. The V end lost 3 bases, the J end lost 3 bases, and 3 bases lay between the germline ends. CDR3 nucleotides: TGTGCCAGCAGTTTTGGTGGGGCCAACGTCCTGACTTTC. Its translation: CASSFGGANVLTF.

This clonotype was counted a few times. The J gene is TRBJ2-6, the V gene TRBV12-3 or TRBV12-4, with D tentatively TRBD1 (5 bases). With 4 bases removed from V and 4 bases from J, the gap between germline ends came to 11 bases. The CDR3 runs 15 residues. CDR3 sequence reads: CASSSDSAGANVLTF. CDR3 DNA: TGTGCCAGCAGTTCCGACAGTGCAGGGGCCAACGTCCTGACTTTC.

The CDR3, as DNA: TGTGCCAGCAGAGACGGGGACAGGCCTACCTACGAGCAGTACTTC. Its protein is CASRDGDRPTYEQYF. V and J are TRBV12-3 or TRBV12-4 and TRBJ2-5, with 8 bases lining up with TRBD1. The end of the DNA fits TRBJ2-7 better, so the J call may be wrong. The CDR3 loop spans 15 amino acids.

This clonotype was counted between two and nine times. The chain couples TRBV12-3 or TRBV12-4 to TRBJ2-7, with 9 bases identical to TRBD2. Trimming took 6 bases from V and 1 from J; bases not matched to a gene: 16. This CDR3 is built from 18 residues. The CDR3 loop is CASSGQALAGAISYEQYF. The DNA for the CDR3 is TGTGCCAGCAGCGGACAGGCATTAGCGGGGGCGATTTCCTACGAGCAGTACTTC.

This clonotype was detected only a few times. Here the CDR3 reads CASSLNGQRHNEQFF. CDR3 coding DNA: TGTGCCAGCAGCTTAAATGGACAGCGGCACAATGAGCAGTTCTTC. This chain joins TRBV7-2 and TRBJ2-1; tentative D call: TRBD1 (6 bases). The V gene's germline CDR1 is SGHTA and CDR2 FQGNSA. The CDR3 spans 15 residues. The V end was cut by 2 bases, the J end by 5 bases, with 13 bases between. Complete variable domain (other parts from reference TRBV7-2 and TRBJ2-1): GAGVSQSPSNKVTEKGKDVELRCDPISGHTALYWYRQSLGQGLEFLIYFQGNSAPDKSGLPSDRFSAERTGGSVSTLTIQRTQQEDSAVYLCASSLNGQRHNEQFFGPGTRLTVL.

In the case of this clonotype: This may stem from a read error, because a much larger clone lies one nucleotide away. J is TRBJ1-6 and V is TRBV6-2 or TRBV6-3, with no clear D. Looked up from germline, CDR1 is MNHEY and CDR2 is SVGEGT. This CDR3 is built from 13 residues. Trimming took off 10 bases at V and 13 bases at J, with 20 bases between the two ends. The CDR3: CATSLRSGNPLHF. The CDR3 nucleotides read TGTGCCACGTCCCTCCGGTCGGGAAATCCCCTCCACTTT.

V and J are TRBV20-1 and TRBJ1-1; D perhaps matches TRBD1 (5 bases). The V gene lost 1 base and the J gene lost 4 bases, with 13 bases spanning the gap. The CDR3 contains 14 residues. The germline V gene has CDR1 DFQATT and CDR2 SNEGSKA (reference sequence). CDR3 sequence reads: CSARGGVRGTEAFF. For the CDR3, the DNA is TGCAGTGCTAGAGGGGGGGTACGGGGCACTGAAGCTTTCTTT.

This clonotype was counted ten times or more. The rearrangement uses TRBV5-1 and TRBJ2-3; no clear D. Germline lookup yields CDR1 SGHRS and CDR2 YFSETQ. This CDR3 comprises 14 residues. Trimming removed 1 base at V and 4 bases at J, with 10 bases between. The CDR3 DNA follows: TGCGCCAGCAGCTTGAAGGAGTCCCCAGATACGCAGTATTTT. Translating gives CASSLKESPDTQYF.

V is TRBV20-1 and J is TRBJ1-5; D is undetermined. Germline V gene data show CDR1 as DFQATT and CDR2 as SNEGSKA (reference sequence). The V end lost 6 bases, the J end lost 0 bases, and 6 bases lay between the germline ends. The CDR3 is 12 amino acids. The CDR3 region is CSAQYSNQPQHF. CDR3 DNA: TGCAGTGCCCAGTATAGCAATCAGCCCCAGCATTTT.

The rearrangement uses TRBV5-5 and TRBJ1-1, with D possibly matching TRBD1 (5 bases). Germline lookup yields CDR1 SGHKS and CDR2 YYEKEE (reference sequence). CDR3 length equals 13 residues. Trimming cost V 5 bases and J 7 bases, with 15 bases left between them. CDR3 DNA sequence: TGTGCCAGCAGTCCCCCCGGGACCGTTGAAGCTTTCTTT. Translated: CASSPPGTVEAFF.

This clonotype was seen repeatedly, ten times or more. The chain joins TRBV25-1 to TRBJ2-5; perhaps TRBD2 as D (6 bases). V was pared by 4 bases and J by 5 bases, with 20 bases between. Germline V CDR1 and CDR2: MGHDK, SYGVNS. The CDR3 has 16 amino acids. As DNA, the CDR3 is TGTGCCAGCAGTGGAGGGCTAGGAGGGGTTATCGAGACCCAGTACTTC. Its translation is CASSGGLGGVIETQYF.

This clonotype was counted between two and nine times. The rearrangement joins TRBV29-1 to TRBJ1-6; maybe TRBD1 (5 bases). V was trimmed by 5 bases and J by 5 bases, leaving 10 bases between them. The length of the CDR3 is 13 residues. From germline, CDR1 is SQVTM and CDR2 ANQGSEA. CDR3 coding DNA: TGCAGCGTTCGGGACGGCGATAATTCACCCCTCCACTTT. Translating it yields CSVRDGDNSPLHF.

J is TRBJ1-1 and V is TRBV11-3; no clear D gene. From germline, CDR1 is SGHNT and CDR2 YENEEA. Trimming took off 4 bases at V and 7 bases at J, with 7 bases between the two ends. The CDR3 totals 11 residues. CDR3 coding DNA: TGTGCCAGCAGCTCCTATCTTGAAGCTTTCTTT. Translated: CASSSYLEAFF.

The chain employs TRBV5-4 and TRBJ1-2; D may be TRBD1 (5 bases). Germline V gene sequence: CDR1 SGHNT, CDR2 YYREEE (reference sequence). Deletions cut 4 bases from V and 6 bases from J, with 10 bases between. The CDR3 is made up of 12 amino acids. This chain's CDR3 is CASSPGRDGYTF. CDR3 sequence (DNA): TGTGCCAGCAGCCCGGGACGCGATGGCTACACCTTC.

J is TRBJ2-1 and V is TRBV10-3, with 8 bases aligning to TRBD2. CDR1 ENHRY and CDR2 SYGVKD come from the germline V gene. V shed 7 bases and J 4 bases; nucleotides not matched to a gene: 9. The CDR3 totals 15 residues. CDR3 nucleotide sequence: TGTGCCATCACGGGAGGGCAGCGGGGTTACAATGAGCAGTTCTTC. Translation gives CAITGGQRGYNEQFF.

The J gene is TRBJ2-6, the V gene TRBV7-6; 7 bases are a match to TRBD1. V lost 5 bases to trimming and J lost 0 bases; unmatched junction nucleotides: 16. The CDR3 is made up of 20 amino acids. The germline CDR1 and CDR2 sequences are SGHVS and FNYEAQ. The CDR3 region is CASSRPRQGKVLSGANVLTF. The CDR3 DNA is TGTGCCAGCAGCCGACCGAGACAGGGAAAGGTTCTCTCTGGGGCCAACGTCCTGACTTTC.

Only a few counts were recorded for this clonotype. In DNA, the CDR3 is TGCGCCAGCAGCTTGGACGGGGCGCGGGGTAATTCACCCCTCCACTTT. It is translated as CASSLDGARGNSPLHF. The rearrangement uses TRBV5-1 and TRBJ1-6; a weak D match, TRBD1 (5 bases). Germline V lookup: CDR1 SGHRS, CDR2 YFSETQ. This CDR3 is 16 amino acids long. Trimming stripped 0 bases from V and 6 bases from J, with 13 bases between. Full variable domain (outside the CDR3, taken from reference TRBV5-1 and TRBJ1-6): KAGVTQTPRYLIKTRGQQVTLSCSPISGHRSVSWYQQTPGQGLQFLFEYFSETQRNKGNFPGRFSGRQFSNSRSEMNVSTLELGDSALYLCASSLDGARGNSPLHFGNGTRLTVT.

The chain links TRBV12-3 or TRBV12-4 to TRBJ2-4; 8 positions match TRBD1. Matching the DNA end better, TRBJ2-7 makes the J call doubtful. The CDR3 runs 14 residues. The CDR3 sequence: CASSLDRVLSEQYF. CDR3 DNA sequence: TGTGCCAGCAGTTTGGACAGGGTATTGAGCGAGCAGTACTTC.

The genes are TRBV3-1 and TRBJ1-6; 8 bases align to TRBD1. The V and J ends lost 5 bases and 6 bases, in that order; junction bases with no gene match: 9. Germline CDR1 and CDR2: LGHDT and YNNKEL (reference sequence). CDR3 length equals 16 residues. CDR3 amino acids: CASSKGQGVGNSPLHF. CDR3 nucleotides: TGTGCCAGCAGCAAAGGACAGGGCGTCGGTAATTCACCCCTCCACTTT.

V usage is TRBV4-3 and J usage is TRBJ2-5; 8 bases map to TRBD1. CDR3 length: 16 amino acids. The V gene's germline CDR1 is LGHNA and CDR2 YSLEER. V lost 6 bases, J lost 3 bases, and 12 bases stayed unmatched. The CDR3 sequence: CASSRLAGTGKETQYF. CDR3 nucleotides: TGCGCCAGCAGTCGATTAGCCGGGACAGGAAAAGAGACCCAGTACTTC.

This clonotype came up a few times. The CDR3 DNA reads TGCAGTGCTAGAGATTCTAGCGGGGGGCTTCCTGAGACCCAGTACTTC. This codes for CSARDSSGGLPETQYF. J is TRBJ2-5 and V is TRBV20-1, with TRBD2 identical over 11 bases. Trimming at V came to 0 bases and at J to 5 bases, leaving 8 bases not matched to a gene. This CDR3 spans 16 amino acids. Germline lookup yields CDR1 DFQATT and CDR2 SNEGSKA (reference sequence).

The chain combines TRBV24-1 with TRBJ2-1; TRBD2 is a possible D gene (5 bases). CDR1 KGHDR and CDR2 SFDVKD come from the germline V gene. Trimming shortened V by 7 bases and J by 2 bases, and 8 bases separated the two germline ends. There are 13 residues in the CDR3. Here the CDR3 DNA reads TGTGCCACCAGCACCGGGGCCTACAATGAGCAGTTCTTC. This codes for CATSTGAYNEQFF.